The clone carrying this T cell receptor (beta chain) turned up a few times. This record belongs to a study of HIV-infected patients and healthy controls. Using its own MiXCR run on the 5' RACE reads, TCRdb lists one record per CDR3 protein. Altogether about 64,000 distinct CDR3 sequences are present, roughly a fifth being singletons, with the ten largest covering under 1.5%. Germline values: CDR1 SEHNR, CDR2 FQNEAQ (reference sequence). This CDR3 has 11 amino acids. Trimming pared 4 bases from V and 10 bases from J, leaving 8 bases between. The J gene is TRBJ2-4, the V gene TRBV7-9; D possibly corresponds to TRBD1 (5 bases). This clonotype was sampled from a human donor in good health. Sequencing was performed on CD4+ T cells from blood. CDR3: CASSSGLIQYF. The CDR3 region has the DNA TGTGCCAGCAGCTCAGGGTTAATTCAGTACTTC.